The TCR beta chain described here comes from a study of breast tumors, draining lymph nodes, adjacent tissues. Breast cancer patients provided tissue from their axillary draining lymph nodes. Per the germline V gene, CDR1 is SGHRS and CDR2 is YFSETQ. This CDR3 is 16 amino acids long. After removal of 2 bases from V and 2 bases from J, the junction contained 8 bases not matched to a gene. TCRdb fed the multiplex PCR reads into MiXCR, producing one record per CDR3 protein. This sample has 80,000 to 130,000 distinct CDR3 sequences, with approximately 22% found just once. A note on this clonotype: Its target is unknown. This is likely a read error, given that the CDR3 carries no conserved phenylalanine or tryptophan at its end.

Study-wide results and limits: That most tumor T cells come from lymph nodes remained unproven. Tumor and nontumor repertoires were significantly more similar in luminal-like than in basal-like breast cancer.

The sequence was collected from a female donor with breast cancer. Some clones in this sample may be carry-over from other donors' samples. The sequenced sample consisted of axillary lymph node tissue. V is TRBV5-1 and J is TRBJ2-7; 9 positions agree with TRBD1. CDR3 protein: CASSLWGQGHAYEQYS. The DNA of the CDR3 is TGCGCCAGCAGCTTATGGGGACAGGGTCATGCCTACGAGCAGTACTCC.